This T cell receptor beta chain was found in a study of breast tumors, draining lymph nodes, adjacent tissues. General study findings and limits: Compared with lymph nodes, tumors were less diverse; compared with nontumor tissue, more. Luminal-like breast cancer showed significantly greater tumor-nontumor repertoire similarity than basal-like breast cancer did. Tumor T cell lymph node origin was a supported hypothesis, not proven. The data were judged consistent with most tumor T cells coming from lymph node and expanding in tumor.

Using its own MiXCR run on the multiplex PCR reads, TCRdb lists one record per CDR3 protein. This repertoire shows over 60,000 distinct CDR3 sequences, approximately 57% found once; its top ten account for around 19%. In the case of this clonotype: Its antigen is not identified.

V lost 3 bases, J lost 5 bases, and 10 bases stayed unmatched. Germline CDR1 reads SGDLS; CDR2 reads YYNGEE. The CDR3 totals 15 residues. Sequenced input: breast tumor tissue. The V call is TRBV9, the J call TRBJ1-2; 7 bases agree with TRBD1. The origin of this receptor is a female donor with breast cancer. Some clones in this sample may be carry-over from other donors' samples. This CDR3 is CASSEEGGRGYGYTF. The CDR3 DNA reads TGTGCCAGCAGCGAGGAAGGGGGCAGGGGGTATGGCTACACCTTC.